A single sample gave rise to the 18 T cell receptor beta chains below, sequenced in a study of shared clonotypes between healthy human individuals. Only in-frame clones appear in the TCRdb table, and some are missing; sequencing was by immunoSEQ multiplex PCR. Of about 2.1 million clones in the sample, 80% to 95% were seen once. Naive-designated CD8 cells lacked CD45RO, were positively enriched for CCR7, and omitted terminally differentiated effector memory CD45RA+ cells. Sequenced: naive CD8+ T cells from PBMCs. The origin of the receptors is a young man in good health. Some clones in this sample may be carry-over from other donors' samples.

The chain recombines TRBV19 with TRBJ1-1; no reliable D call. The CDR3 contains 15 residues. Germline CDR1 LNHDA, CDR2 SQIVND (reference sequence). V gave up 5 bases and J gave up 0 bases, with 13 bases separating them. DNA of the CDR3: TGTGCCAGTAGTGCCACAGTTAGCATGAACACTGAAGCTTTCTTT. It encodes CASSATVSMNTEAFF.

The J gene is TRBJ2-1, the V gene TRBV11-2; D possibly corresponds to TRBD1 (6 bases). The CDR3 sequence is 17 residues long. Germline V gives CDR1 SGHAT, CDR2 FQNNGV. V lost 0 bases and J lost 1, with 13 bases in between. CDR3 region: CASSLEQGGGSYNEQFF. The CDR3 DNA reads as TGTGCCAGCAGCTTAGAACAGGGCGGAGGATCCTACAATGAGCAGTTCTTC.

On this clone: One end of the junction is discordant with germline, which a read error may explain. As DNA, the CDR3 is TGTGCCAGCAGTTTACCAGGGCGGCCCTTGTCCTTC. It translates to CASSLPGRPLSF. The gene calls are TRBV27 and TRBJ1-2, with D perhaps matching TRBD1 (5 bases). The CDR3 sequence is 12 residues long. CDR1 and CDR2 (germline): MNHEY, SMNVEV (reference sequence).

The genes are TRBV14 and TRBJ2-1; the D gene is possibly TRBD2 (7 bases). This CDR3 is 15 amino acids long. Germline V gene data show CDR1 as SGHDN and CDR2 as FVKESK. Trimming took 4 bases from V and 6 from J, leaving 16 bases between them. The CDR3 reads CASSLRGGPLNEQFF. In DNA form, the CDR3 reads TGTGCCAGCAGCCTTAGGGGGGGGCCCCTCAATGAGCAGTTCTTC.

The rearrangement joins TRBV7-2 to TRBJ2-1; TRBD2 aligns across 10 bases. Germline CDR1 reads SGHTA; CDR2 reads FQGNSA. J gave up 6 bases and V 0 bases, and 5 bases lay outside the gene matches. This CDR3 is 16 amino acids long. The CDR3 loop is CASSLARASGSNEQFF. Here the CDR3 DNA reads TGTGCCAGCAGCTTAGCGAGGGCTAGCGGGAGCAATGAGCAGTTCTTC.

The chain combines TRBV27 with TRBJ1-2; D ambiguous. Germline V gene data show CDR1 as MNHEY and CDR2 as SMNVEV (reference sequence). V lost 6 bases and J 5 bases, leaving 19 bases between the germline ends. CDR3 size: 15 residues. The CDR3 nucleotides read TGTGCCAGCAGATACAAGACGGGAAACCTTTATGGCTACACCTTC. Translation gives CASRYKTGNLYGYTF.

The V and J genes are TRBV19 and TRBJ2-7; no clear D. Trimming took off 2 bases at V and 5 bases at J, with 19 bases between the two ends. The CDR3 loop spans 16 amino acids. The germline CDR1 and CDR2 sequences are LNHDA and SQIVND (reference sequence). The CDR3: CASSILWAETYDEQYF. CDR3 sequence (DNA): TGTGCCAGTAGTATACTGTGGGCAGAGACCTATGACGAGCAGTACTTC. The full variable domain, rest sourced from reference TRBV19 and TRBJ2-7, is DGGITQSPKYLFRKEGQNVTLSCEQNLNHDAMYWYRQDPGQGLRLIYYSQIVNDFQKGDIAEGYSVSREKKESFPLTVTSAQKNPTAFYLCASSILWAETYDEQYFGPGTRLTVT.

The chain has TRBV29-1 and TRBJ2-3, with D unresolved. The CDR3 covers 14 residues. Germline V gene lookup returns CDR1 SQVTM and CDR2 ANQGSEA. V was trimmed by 0 bases and J by 0 bases, leaving 7 bases between them. The CDR3 protein is CSVEEGGSTDTQYF. In nucleotides, the CDR3 is TGCAGCGTTGAAGAAGGCGGCAGCACAGATACGCAGTATTTT.

Points on this clone: The sample holds other DNA sequences that translate to the same CDR3. The rearrangement joins TRBV6-5 to TRBJ2-2; no reliable D call. The CDR3 is 11 amino acids. Germline-derived CDR1 and CDR2 are MNHEY and SVGAGI. Trimming pared 6 bases from V and 5 bases from J, leaving 4 bases between. In DNA, the CDR3 is TGTGCCAGCAGCGCAACCGGGGAGCTGTTTTTT. This codes for CASSATGELFF.

The CDR3 nucleotides are TGCGCCAGCAGTGAGATAGAGGCAGGGAATTACCAAGAGACCCAGTACTTC. This gives the protein CASSEIEAGNYQETQYF. The chain couples TRBV10-2 to TRBJ2-5, with D possibly matching TRBD1 (5 bases). Germline CDR1 reads WSHSY; CDR2 reads SAAADI. The CDR3 covers 17 residues. The ends were cut back, 2 bases at V and 0 bases at J, with 16 bases in the middle.

This clone has just one count. V gene TRBV5-6 combines with J gene TRBJ1-1, with unresolved D. CDR3 size: 15 residues. CDR1 is SGHDT and CDR2 is YYEEEE in the germline V gene. Trimming left V 2 bases short and J 1 base short, with 12 bases between. Here the CDR3 reads CASSFRATGNTEAFF. CDR3 nucleotide sequence: TGTGCCAGCAGCTTCCGTGCAACTGGGAACACTGAAGCTTTCTTT.

The chain has TRBV27 and TRBJ1-4; D is perhaps TRBD1 (6 bases). From germline, CDR1 is MNHEY and CDR2 SMNVEV (reference sequence). CDR3 length: 16 residues. Trimming left V 0 bases short and J 3 bases short, with 11 bases between. CDR3 loop: CASSLSQGPSNEKLFF. CDR3 sequence (DNA): TGTGCCAGCAGTTTATCACAGGGCCCCTCTAATGAAAAACTGTTTTTT.

Regarding this clone: The same CDR3 is also encoded by other DNA sequences in this sample. The rearrangement uses TRBV9 and TRBJ2-1, with 7 bases identical to TRBD2. This CDR3 is built from 16 residues. Germline CDR1 SGDLS, CDR2 YYNGEE. Trimming at V came to 0 bases and at J to 0 bases, leaving 3 bases not matched to a gene. CDR3 region: CASSVVGGSSYNEQFF. The CDR3 DNA reads as TGTGCCAGCAGCGTAGTCGGGGGGAGCTCCTACAATGAGCAGTTCTTC.

This clone was observed once. This CDR3 is also generated by other DNA sequences in the sample. The V and J genes are TRBV29-1 and TRBJ1-2; TRBD1 is a possible D gene (6 bases). Germline-derived CDR1 and CDR2 are SQVTM and ANQGSEA. Deletions cut 5 bases from V and 5 bases from J, with 9 bases between. The CDR3 spans 11 residues. The chain's CDR3 is CSVPQGYGYTF. The CDR3 DNA follows: TGCAGCGTTCCCCAGGGGTATGGCTACACCTTC.

The rearrangement joins TRBV6-5 to TRBJ1-2; TRBD1 is a possible D gene (5 bases). Trimming removed 0 bases at V and 8 bases at J, with 16 bases between. This CDR3 is built from 15 residues. Germline V gene sequence: CDR1 MNHEY, CDR2 SVGAGI. The CDR3 DNA reads TGTGCCAGCAGTTACTCGCCGGGATGGGACCGAGGCTACACCTTC. This encodes CASSYSPGWDRGYTF.

The chain is built from TRBV5-5 and TRBJ1-3; perhaps TRBD1 as D (5 bases). The germline V gene has CDR1 SGHKS and CDR2 YYEKEE (reference sequence). The CDR3 loop spans 15 amino acids. V lost 4 bases and J lost 4, with 15 bases in between. The CDR3 sequence: CASSPRQGLGNTIYF. Here the CDR3 DNA reads TGTGCCAGCAGCCCACGTCAGGGCCTGGGAAACACCATATATTTT.

J is TRBJ2-2 and V is TRBV11-2, with D unresolved. V was pared by 4 bases and J by 0 bases, with 9 bases between. Germline V gene lookup returns CDR1 SGHAT and CDR2 FQNNGV. The CDR3 runs to 15 residues. CDR3 nucleotide sequence: TGTGCCAGCAGCTCCAGGAACTCGAACACCGGGGAGCTGTTTTTT. This sequence encodes CASSSRNSNTGELFF.

The chain uses TRBV29-1 and TRBJ2-7; TRBD1 is a possible D gene (6 bases). V was trimmed by 2 bases and J by 2 bases, leaving 16 bases between them. Per germline, CDR1 SQVTM and CDR2 ANQGSEA. The CDR3 runs 15 residues. CDR3 loop: CSVEWGRGSPYEQYF. Here the CDR3 DNA reads TGCAGCGTTGAATGGGGCAGGGGAAGCCCCTACGAGCAGTACTTC.